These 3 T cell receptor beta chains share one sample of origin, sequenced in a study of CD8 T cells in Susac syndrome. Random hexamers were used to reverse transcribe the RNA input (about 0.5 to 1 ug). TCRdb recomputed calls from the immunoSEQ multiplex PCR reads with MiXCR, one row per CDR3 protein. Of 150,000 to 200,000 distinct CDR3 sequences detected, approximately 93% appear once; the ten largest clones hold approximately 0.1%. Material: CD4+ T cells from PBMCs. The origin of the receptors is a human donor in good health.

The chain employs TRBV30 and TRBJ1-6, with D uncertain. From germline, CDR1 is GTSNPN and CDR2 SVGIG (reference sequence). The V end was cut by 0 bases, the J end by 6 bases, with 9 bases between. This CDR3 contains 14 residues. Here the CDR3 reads CAWSVQSRNSPLHF. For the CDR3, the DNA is TGTGCCTGGAGTGTACAAAGTCGTAATTCACCCCTCCACTTT. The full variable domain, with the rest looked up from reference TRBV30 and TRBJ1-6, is SQTIHQWPATLVQPVGSPLSLECTVEGTSNPNLYWYRQAAGRGLQLLFYSVGIGQISSEVPQNLSASRPQDRQFILSSKKLLLSDSGFYLCAWSVQSRNSPLHFGNGTRLTVT.

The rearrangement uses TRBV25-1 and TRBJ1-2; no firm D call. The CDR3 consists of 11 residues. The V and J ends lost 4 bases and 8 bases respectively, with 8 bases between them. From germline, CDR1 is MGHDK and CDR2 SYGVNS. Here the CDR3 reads CASSVGSGYTF. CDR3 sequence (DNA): TGTGCCAGCAGTGTAGGGAGCGGCTACACCTTC.

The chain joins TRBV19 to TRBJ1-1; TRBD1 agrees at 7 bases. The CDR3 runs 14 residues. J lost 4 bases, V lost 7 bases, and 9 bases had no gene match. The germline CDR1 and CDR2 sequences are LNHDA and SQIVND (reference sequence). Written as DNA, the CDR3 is TGTGCCAGTACCCAGAGGGGGCGGGTCACTGAAGCTTTCTTT. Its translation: CASTQRGRVTEAFF.